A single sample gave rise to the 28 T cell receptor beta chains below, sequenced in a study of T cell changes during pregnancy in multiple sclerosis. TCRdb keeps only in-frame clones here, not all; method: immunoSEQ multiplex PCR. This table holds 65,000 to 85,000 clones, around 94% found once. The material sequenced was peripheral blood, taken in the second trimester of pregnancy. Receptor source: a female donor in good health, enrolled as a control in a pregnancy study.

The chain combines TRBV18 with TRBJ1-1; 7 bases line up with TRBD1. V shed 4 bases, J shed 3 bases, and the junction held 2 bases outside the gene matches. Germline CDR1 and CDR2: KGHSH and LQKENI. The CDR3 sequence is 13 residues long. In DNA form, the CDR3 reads TGTGCCAGCTCACAGGGGGCGGACACTGAAGCTTTCTTT. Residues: CASSQGADTEAFF.

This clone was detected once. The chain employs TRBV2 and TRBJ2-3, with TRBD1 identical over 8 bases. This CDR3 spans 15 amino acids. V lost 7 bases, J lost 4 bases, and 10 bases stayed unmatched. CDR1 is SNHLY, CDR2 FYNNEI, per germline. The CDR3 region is CASTRSDREADTQYF. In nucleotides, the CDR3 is TGTGCCAGCACCCGATCGGACAGGGAGGCAGATACGCAGTATTTT.

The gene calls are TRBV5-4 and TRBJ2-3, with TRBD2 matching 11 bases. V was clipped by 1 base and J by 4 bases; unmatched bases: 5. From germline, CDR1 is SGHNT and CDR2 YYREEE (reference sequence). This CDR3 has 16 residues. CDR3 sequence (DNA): TGTGCCAGCAGCTTGAGACTAGCGGGACGGGCAGATACGCAGTATTTT. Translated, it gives CASSLRLAGRADTQYF.

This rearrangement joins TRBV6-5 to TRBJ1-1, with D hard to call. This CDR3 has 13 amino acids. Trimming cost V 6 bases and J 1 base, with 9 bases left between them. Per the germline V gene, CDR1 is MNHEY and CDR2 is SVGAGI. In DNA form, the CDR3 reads TGTGCCAGCAGGCTTACCGGGAACACTGAAGCTTTCTTT. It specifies CASRLTGNTEAFF.

The CDR3 here is CASSSTSGGASEQYF. In nucleotides, the CDR3 is TGTGCCAGCAGCTCAACTAGCGGGGGGGCTTCAGAGCAGTACTTC. The rearrangement joins TRBV7-2 to TRBJ2-7; 13 bases are shared with TRBD2. The CDR3 is made up of 15 amino acids. The ends lost 4 bases at V and 7 bases at J; junction bases unmatched: 7. CDR1 is SGHTA and CDR2 is FQGNSA in the germline V gene.

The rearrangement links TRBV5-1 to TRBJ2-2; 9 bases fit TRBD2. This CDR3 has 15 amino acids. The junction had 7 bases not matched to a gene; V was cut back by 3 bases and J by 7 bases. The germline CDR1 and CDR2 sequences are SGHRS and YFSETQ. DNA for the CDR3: TGCGCCAGCAGCTGGATAGCGGGAGTCGGCGGGGAGCTGTTTTTT. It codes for CASSWIAGVGGELFF.

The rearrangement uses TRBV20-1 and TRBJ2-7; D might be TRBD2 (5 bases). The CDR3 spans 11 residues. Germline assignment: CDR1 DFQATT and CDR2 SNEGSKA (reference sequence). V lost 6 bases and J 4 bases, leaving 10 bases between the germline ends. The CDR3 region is CSAYGDYEQYF. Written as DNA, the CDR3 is TGCAGTGCCTACGGGGATTACGAGCAGTACTTC.

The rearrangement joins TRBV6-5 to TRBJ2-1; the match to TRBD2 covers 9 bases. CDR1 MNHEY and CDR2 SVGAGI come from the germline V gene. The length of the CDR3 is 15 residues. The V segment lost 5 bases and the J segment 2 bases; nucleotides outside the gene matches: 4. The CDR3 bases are TGTGCCAGCAGTATAGCGGGAGTCGCCTACAATGAGCAGTTCTTC. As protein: CASSIAGVAYNEQFF.

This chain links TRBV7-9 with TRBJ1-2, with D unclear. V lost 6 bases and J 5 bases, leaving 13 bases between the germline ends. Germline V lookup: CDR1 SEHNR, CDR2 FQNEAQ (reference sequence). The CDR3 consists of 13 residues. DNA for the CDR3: TGTGCCAGCAGAAAACCCGACGGGTATGGCTACACCTTC. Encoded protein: CASRKPDGYGYTF.

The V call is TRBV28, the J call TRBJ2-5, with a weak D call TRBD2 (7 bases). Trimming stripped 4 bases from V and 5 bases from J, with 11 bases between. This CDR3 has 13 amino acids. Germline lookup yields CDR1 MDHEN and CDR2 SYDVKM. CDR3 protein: CASSSGGWETQYF. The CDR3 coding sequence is TGTGCCAGCAGTTCGGGGGGCTGGGAGACCCAGTACTTC.

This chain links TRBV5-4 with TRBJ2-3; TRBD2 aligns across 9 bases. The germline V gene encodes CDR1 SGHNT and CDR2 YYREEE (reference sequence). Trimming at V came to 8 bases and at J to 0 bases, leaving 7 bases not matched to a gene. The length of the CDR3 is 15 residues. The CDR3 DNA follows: TGTGCCAGTTCACGGACTAGCGAGAGCACAGATACGCAGTATTTT. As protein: CASSRTSESTDTQYF.

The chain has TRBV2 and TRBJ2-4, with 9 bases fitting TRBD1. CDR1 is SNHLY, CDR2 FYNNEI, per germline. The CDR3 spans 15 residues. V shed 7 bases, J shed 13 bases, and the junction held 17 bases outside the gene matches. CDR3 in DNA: TGTGCCAGCACGATACAACAGGGGGCGGGCGACAAACAGTACTTC. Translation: CASTIQQGAGDKQYF.

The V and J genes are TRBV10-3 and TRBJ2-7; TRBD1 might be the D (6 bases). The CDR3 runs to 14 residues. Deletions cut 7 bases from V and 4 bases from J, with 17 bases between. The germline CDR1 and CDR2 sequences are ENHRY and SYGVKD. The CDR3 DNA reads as TGTGCCATCAAATCGACAGGCTCCGGGTACGAGCAGTACTTC. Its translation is CAIKSTGSGYEQYF.

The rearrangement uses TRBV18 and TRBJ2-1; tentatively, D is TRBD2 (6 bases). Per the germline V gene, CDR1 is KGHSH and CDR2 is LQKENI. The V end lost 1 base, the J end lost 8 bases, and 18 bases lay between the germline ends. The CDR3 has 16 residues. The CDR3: CASSPLLTSPFDEQFF. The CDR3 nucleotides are TGTGCCAGCTCACCACTCCTTACTAGCCCCTTTGATGAGCAGTTCTTC.

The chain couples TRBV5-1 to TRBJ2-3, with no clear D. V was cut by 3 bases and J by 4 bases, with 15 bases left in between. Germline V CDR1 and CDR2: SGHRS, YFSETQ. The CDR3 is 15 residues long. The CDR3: CASSSTPGVSDTQYF. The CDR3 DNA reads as TGCGCCAGCAGCTCTACCCCAGGTGTTTCAGATACGCAGTATTTT.

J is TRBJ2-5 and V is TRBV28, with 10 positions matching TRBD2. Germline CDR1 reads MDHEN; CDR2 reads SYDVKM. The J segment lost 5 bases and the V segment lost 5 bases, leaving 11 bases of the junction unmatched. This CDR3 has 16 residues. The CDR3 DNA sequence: TGTGCCAGCAGTCCTCCGACTAGCGGGTTGGGGGAGACCCAGTACTTC. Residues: CASSPPTSGLGETQYF.

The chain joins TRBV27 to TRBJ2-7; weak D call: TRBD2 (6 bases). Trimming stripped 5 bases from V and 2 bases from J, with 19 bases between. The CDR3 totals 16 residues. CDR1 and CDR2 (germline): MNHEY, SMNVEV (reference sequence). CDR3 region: CASSPASGEVPYEQYF. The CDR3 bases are TGTGCCAGCAGTCCCGCGTCGGGGGAGGTCCCCTACGAGCAGTACTTC.

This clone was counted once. The CDR3 region is CASSPLGGGASGGYTF. The CDR3 DNA reads TGTGCCAGCAGTCCCCTGGGCGGGGGCGCCTCGGGTGGCTACACCTTC. V and J are TRBV28 and TRBJ1-2; D is perhaps TRBD1 (6 bases). V gave up 5 bases and J gave up 7 bases, with 23 bases separating them. CDR3 length: 16 residues. Germline CDR1 and CDR2: MDHEN and SYDVKM.

CDR3 residues: CASSPALAATPAEQFF. CDR3 bases: TGTGCCAGTAGCCCTGCGCTAGCCGCCACCCCAGCTGAGCAGTTCTTC. The rearrangement joins TRBV19 to TRBJ2-1, with TRBD2 as a possible D gene (5 bases). Trimming removed 6 bases at V and 9 bases at J, with 24 bases between. The germline CDR1 and CDR2 sequences are LNHDA and SQIVND (reference sequence). This CDR3 has 16 amino acids.

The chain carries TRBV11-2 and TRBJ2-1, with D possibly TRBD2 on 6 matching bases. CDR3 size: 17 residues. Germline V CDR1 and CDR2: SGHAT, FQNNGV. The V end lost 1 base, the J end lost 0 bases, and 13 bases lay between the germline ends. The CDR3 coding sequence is TGTGCCAGCAGCTTAGGGGGTAGCGGAAGCTCCTACAATGAGCAGTTCTTC. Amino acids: CASSLGGSGSSYNEQFF.

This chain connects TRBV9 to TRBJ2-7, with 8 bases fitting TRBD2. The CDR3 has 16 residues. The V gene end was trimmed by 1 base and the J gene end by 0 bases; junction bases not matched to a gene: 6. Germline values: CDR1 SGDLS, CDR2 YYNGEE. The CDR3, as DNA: TGTGCCAGCAGCGTAACAAGCGGGAGTAACTCCTACGAGCAGTACTTC. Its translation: CASSVTSGSNSYEQYF.

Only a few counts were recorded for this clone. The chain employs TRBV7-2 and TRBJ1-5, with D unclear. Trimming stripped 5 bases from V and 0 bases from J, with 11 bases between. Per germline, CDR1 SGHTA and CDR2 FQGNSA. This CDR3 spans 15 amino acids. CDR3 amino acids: CASSLEVNSNQPQHF. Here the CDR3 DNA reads TGTGCCAGCAGCCTCGAGGTCAATAGCAATCAGCCCCAGCATTTT.

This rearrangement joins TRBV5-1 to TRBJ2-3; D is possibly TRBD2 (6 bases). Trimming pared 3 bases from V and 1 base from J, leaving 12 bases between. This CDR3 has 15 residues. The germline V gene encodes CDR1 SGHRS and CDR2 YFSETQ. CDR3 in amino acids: CASSSLDYRTDTQYF. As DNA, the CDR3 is TGCGCCAGCAGCTCCCTGGACTACCGCACAGATACGCAGTATTTT.

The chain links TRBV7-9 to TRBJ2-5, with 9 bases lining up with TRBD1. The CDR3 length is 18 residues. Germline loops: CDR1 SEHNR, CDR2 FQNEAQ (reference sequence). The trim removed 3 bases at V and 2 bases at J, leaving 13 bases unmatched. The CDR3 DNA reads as TGTGCCAGCAGCTTCGAATGGACAGGGGCGCCACAACAAGAGACCCAGTACTTC. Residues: CASSFEWTGAPQQETQYF. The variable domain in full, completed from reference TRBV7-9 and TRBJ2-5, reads DTGVSQNPRHKITKRGQNVTFRCDPISEHNRLYWYRQTLGQGPEFLTYFQNEAQLEKSRLLSDRFSAERPKGSFSTLEIQRTEQGDSAMYLCASSFEWTGAPQQETQYFGPGTRLLVL.

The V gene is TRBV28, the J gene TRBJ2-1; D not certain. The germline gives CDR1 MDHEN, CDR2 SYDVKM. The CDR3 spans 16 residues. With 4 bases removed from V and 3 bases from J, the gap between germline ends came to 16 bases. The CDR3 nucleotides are TGTGCCAGCAGTTCTTACCGTGGTGGAGACTACAATGAGCAGTTCTTC. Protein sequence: CASSSYRGGDYNEQFF.

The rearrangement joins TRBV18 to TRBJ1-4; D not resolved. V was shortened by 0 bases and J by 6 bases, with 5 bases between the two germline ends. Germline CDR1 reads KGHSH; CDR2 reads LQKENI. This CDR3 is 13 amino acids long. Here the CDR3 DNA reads TGTGCCAGCTCACCACCTAGCGATGAAAAACTGTTTTTT. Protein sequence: CASSPPSDEKLFF.

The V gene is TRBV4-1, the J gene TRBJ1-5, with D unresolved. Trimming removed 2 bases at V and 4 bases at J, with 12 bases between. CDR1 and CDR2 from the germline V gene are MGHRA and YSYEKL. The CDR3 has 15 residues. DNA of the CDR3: TGCGCCAGCAGCCAATACGGAGGTTCAAATCAGCCCCAGCATTTT. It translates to CASSQYGGSNQPQHF.

CDR3 nucleotides: TGCGCCAGCAGCCAGGGCGAGGGGGTTAGTGGCACAAAGAACGAGCAGTACTTC. Translation: CASSQGEGVSGTKNEQYF. V usage is TRBV4-1 and J usage is TRBJ2-7, with D maybe TRBD1 (6 bases). CDR1 is MGHRA, CDR2 YSYEKL, per germline. This CDR3 is built from 18 residues. V lost 3 bases and J lost 5, with 26 bases in between.